Presented here are 19 T cell receptor beta chains from one specimen sequenced in a study of blood T cell repertoires in COVID-19. Libraries were prepared by immunoSEQ multiplex PCR; TCRdb keeps only in-frame clonotypes and omits some of them. The sample has roughly 110,000 clones; about three quarters are singletons. The sequencing input was peripheral blood. Receptors originate from a man in his 70s with acute or convalescent COVID-19.

J is TRBJ2-7 and V is TRBV5-6; TRBD2 aligns across 7 bases. After removal of 4 bases from V and 4 bases from J, the junction contained 8 bases not matched to a gene. CDR3 length equals 14 residues. Germline V gene lookup returns CDR1 SGHDT and CDR2 YYEEEE. CDR3 sequence reads: CASSLRGGKYEQYF. CDR3 coding DNA: TGTGCCAGCAGCCTGCGGGGAGGGAAGTACGAGCAGTACTTC.

The chain employs TRBV6-6 and TRBJ2-3, with 8 bases aligning to TRBD2. CDR1 and CDR2 from the germline V gene are MNHNY and SVGAGI (reference sequence). CDR3 length equals 12 residues. V lost 11 bases and J lost 1; bases outside the gene matches: 2. This chain's CDR3 is CAGRGGTDTQYF. The CDR3 DNA sequence: TGTGCCGGGCGGGGGGGCACAGATACGCAGTATTTT.

The chain is built from TRBV11-1 and TRBJ2-7; 8 bases fit TRBD2. V shed 4 bases and J 6 bases; nucleotides not matched to a gene: 8. Germline V gene data show CDR1 as SGHAT and CDR2 as FQDESV (reference sequence). The CDR3 spans 14 residues. Here the CDR3 reads CASSSPQGLGEQYF. The CDR3 nucleotides are TGTGCCAGCAGCTCTCCCCAGGGACTAGGCGAGCAGTACTTC.

The table lists this clone with a count of one. Mismatch with germline at one junction end may stem from a read error. V usage is TRBV6-5 and J usage is TRBJ2-4; D is unclear. The CDR3 is 12 residues long. Germline loops: CDR1 MNHEY, CDR2 SVGAGI. CDR3 sequence (DNA): TGTGCCAGCAGCCACAGTAGAAACGTTCAGTACTTC. Translation gives CASSHSRNVQYF.

The chain recombines TRBV10-3 with TRBJ2-7, with D maybe TRBD1 (6 bases). This CDR3 region has 14 residues. Trimming shortened V by 2 bases and J by 6 bases, and 14 bases separated the two germline ends. CDR1 is ENHRY, CDR2 SYGVKD, per germline. CDR3 DNA: TGTGCCATCAGTGAGCCCCCAGGGGCGGCCGAGCAGTACTTC. Protein product: CAISEPPGAAEQYF.

This clone has only a few counts. V and J are TRBV19 and TRBJ1-3, with 9 positions matching TRBD1. The CDR3 extends over 16 amino acids. Per the germline V gene, CDR1 is LNHDA and CDR2 is SQIVND (reference sequence). Trimming took 6 bases from V and 0 from J; bases not matched to a gene: 6. The CDR3 is CASREQGAYSGNTIYF. CDR3 coding DNA: TGTGCCAGTAGGGAACAGGGGGCGTACTCTGGAAACACCATATATTTT.

The chain couples TRBV7-2 to TRBJ2-1; maybe TRBD2 (6 bases). The CDR3 is 15 residues long. The V gene's germline CDR1 is SGHTA and CDR2 FQGNSA. Trimming took off 4 bases at V and 2 bases at J, with 12 bases between the two ends. The CDR3 nucleotides read TGTGCCAGCAGCTCGGGCGGGGTGGCCTACAATGAGCAGTTCTTC. Protein product: CASSSGGVAYNEQFF.

The chain recombines TRBV6-1 with TRBJ1-2; 7 nucleotides agree with TRBD1. J was trimmed by 1 base and V by 4 bases; bases with no gene match: 9. This CDR3 comprises 16 residues. Germline V lookup: CDR1 MNHNS, CDR2 SASEGT. Written as DNA, the CDR3 is TGTGCCAGCAGTGTCCTCCGGGACAGCCTTAACTATGGCTACACCTTC. It translates to CASSVLRDSLNYGYTF.

The V call is TRBV5-1, the J call TRBJ2-7, with 11 bases lining up with TRBD2. Per the germline V gene, CDR1 is SGHRS and CDR2 is YFSETQ. This CDR3 is 17 amino acids long. The ends lost 0 bases at V and 4 bases at J; junction bases unmatched: 9. CDR3 region: CASSLGLAGPSSYEQYF. CDR3 sequence (DNA): TGCGCCAGCAGCTTGGGACTAGCGGGGCCAAGCTCTTACGAGCAGTACTTC. The variable domain in full, with the rest retrieved from reference TRBV5-1 and TRBJ2-7, is KAGVTQTPRYLIKTRGQQVTLSCSPISGHRSVSWYQQTPGQGLQFLFEYFSETQRNKGNFPGRFSGRQFSNSRSEMNVSTLELGDSALYLCASSLGLAGPSSYEQYFGPGTRLTVT.

This clone was recorded once. The chain has TRBV18 and TRBJ1-5; tentatively, D is TRBD1 (6 bases). CDR3 size: 15 residues. Germline CDR1 KGHSH, CDR2 LQKENI. V lost 3 bases and J lost 0, with 9 bases in between. The CDR3 loop is CASSPTGTSNQPQHF. The CDR3 DNA follows: TGTGCCAGCTCACCTACAGGGACTAGCAATCAGCCCCAGCATTTT. Complete variable domain (other parts from reference TRBV18 and TRBJ1-5): NAGVMQNPRHLVRRRGQEARLRCSPMKGHSHVYWYRQLPEEGLKFMVYLQKENIIDESGMPKERFSAEFPKEGPSILRIQQVVRGDSAAYFCASSPTGTSNQPQHFGDGTRLSIL.

The V call is TRBV19, the J call TRBJ1-2, with 7 bases lining up with TRBD1. Losses at the gene ends were 9 bases for V and 3 bases for J; bases not matched to a gene: 19. The CDR3 length is 17 residues. Germline lookup yields CDR1 LNHDA and CDR2 SQIVND (reference sequence). CDR3 nucleotide sequence: TGTGCCAGCACAGACCAGGCAGGGCTCACAGGGGACTATGGCTACACCTTC. Encoded protein: CASTDQAGLTGDYGYTF.

The chain is built from TRBV6-1 and TRBJ1-2; D is unresolved. V lost 4 bases and J 3 bases, leaving 18 bases between the germline ends. This CDR3 contains 16 residues. Germline V lookup: CDR1 MNHNS, CDR2 SASEGT. The CDR3 sequence: CASSGPLHGLDYGYTF. CDR3 DNA sequence: TGTGCCAGCAGTGGGCCCCTCCATGGTCTGGACTATGGCTACACCTTC.

The chain employs TRBV9 and TRBJ2-1, with 10 bases identical to TRBD2. Germline loops: CDR1 SGDLS, CDR2 YYNGEE. After removal of 2 bases from V and 8 bases from J, the junction contained 7 bases not matched to a gene. The CDR3 extends over 15 amino acids. The CDR3 loop is CASSVLQRGGDEQFF. Written as DNA, the CDR3 is TGTGCCAGCAGCGTCCTCCAGCGGGGGGGTGATGAGCAGTTCTTC.

CDR3 sequence: CASSQGGYEKLFF. Here the CDR3 DNA reads TGTGCCAGCAGCCAGGGCGGGTATGAAAAACTGTTTTTT. The chain carries TRBV3-1 (or the pseudogene TRBV3-2) and TRBJ1-4; no reliable D call. The CDR3 consists of 13 residues. CDR1 is LGHDT, CDR2 YNNKEL, per germline (reference sequence). Trimming cost V 3 bases and J 6 bases, with 8 bases left between them.

The J gene is TRBJ1-1, the V gene TRBV7-9; D is uncertain. The CDR3 runs 14 residues. Germline values: CDR1 SEHNR, CDR2 FQNEAQ (reference sequence). The V end was cut by 5 bases, the J end by 5 bases, with 15 bases between. The CDR3 spells CASSPLTRGTEAFF. CDR3 sequence (DNA): TGTGCCAGCAGCCCCCTAACAAGAGGGACTGAAGCTTTCTTT.

The V and J genes are TRBV3-1 (or the pseudogene TRBV3-2) and TRBJ2-7; possibly TRBD1 for D (6 bases). The germline V and J ends were trimmed by 0 bases and 7 bases, with 10 bases remaining between them. CDR1 and CDR2 (germline): LGHDT, YNNKEL (reference sequence). The CDR3 has 13 amino acids. CDR3 amino acids: CASSQDRRGEQYF. Here the CDR3 DNA reads TGTGCCAGCAGCCAAGATCGAAGGGGGGAGCAGTACTTC.

The chain links TRBV5-1 to TRBJ1-1; 7 bases align to TRBD1. V dropped 8 bases and J dropped 3; count of bases not matched to a gene: 7. The length of the CDR3 is 13 residues. The V gene's germline CDR1 is SGHRS and CDR2 YFSETQ. CDR3: CASRQGKDTEAFF. CDR3 DNA: TGCGCCAGTAGACAGGGCAAGGACACTGAAGCTTTCTTT.

This clone was seen just once. This chain connects TRBV18 to TRBJ2-7, with 7 bases lining up with TRBD1. Germline loops: CDR1 KGHSH, CDR2 LQKENI. The CDR3 covers 14 residues. Trimming cost V 3 bases and J 3 bases; bases outside gene matches: 5. CDR3 region: CASSPGTVYYEQYF. The CDR3 DNA reads as TGTGCCAGCTCACCGGGGACAGTCTACTACGAGCAGTACTTC.

V and J are TRBV6-2 or TRBV6-3 and TRBJ1-2; 10 bases align to TRBD1. Unmatched junction bases numbered 13, after V lost 6 bases and J lost 6 bases. The V gene's germline CDR1 is MNHEY and CDR2 SVGEGT. The CDR3 length is 16 residues. CDR3 sequence (DNA): TGTGCCAGCAGCCACCCCTGGGACAGGGGTAGGGATGGCTACACCTTC. Its translation is CASSHPWDRGRDGYTF.